The clone carrying this T cell receptor (beta chain) occurred a few times. Original processing notes: Cell counts per sample came from amplifying reference gene primers. The table came from immunoSEQ multiplex PCR; TCRdb's copy has only in-frame clones and leaves some out. V, J and clone size were drawn from that table, and D and trimming were deduced from the DNA. The sample has 250,000 to 300,000 clones, nearly 90% seen once. The sample is drawn from a study of blood T cell repertoires in COVID-19. About the research overall: The origin of the acute and convalescent COVID-19 samples was the United States, Italy and Spain. Sources were T cells, B-cell-depleted T cells, or PBMCs; the material itself was cDNA or gDNA.

V gave up 5 bases and J gave up 0 bases, with 12 bases separating them. Germline V CDR1 and CDR2: MDHEN, SYDVKM. CDR3 length: 15 residues. V usage is TRBV28 and J usage is TRBJ2-3; possible D gene TRBD2, 6 bases. Sequencing was performed on peripheral blood. This receptor was obtained from a woman in her thirties or forties who had recovered from COVID-19. The chain's CDR3 is CASSGLAASTDTQYF. The DNA for the CDR3 is TGTGCCAGCAGTGGTTTAGCGGCTAGCACAGATACGCAGTATTTT.